This T cell receptor beta chain was recorded in a study of blood T cell repertoires in COVID-19. Study as a whole: Donors in the United States, Italy and Spain gave samples during acute or convalescent COVID-19. PBMCs, B-cell-depleted T cells, or T cells provided the cDNA or gDNA that made up the material.

CDR1 is MDHEN and CDR2 is SYDVKM in the germline V gene. V lost 5 bases and J lost 3, with 10 bases in between. This CDR3 comprises 14 residues. As processed by the authors: Quantification of nucleated cells was approximated via reference gene primer amplification. TCRdb keeps only in-frame clones here, not all; method: immunoSEQ multiplex PCR. V, J and clone size derive from that table, while D and trimming were established from the DNA sequence. The sample contains about 270,000 clones, about 90% of which appear only once. Across under 25 US areas, participants ranged in age from about 18 to 100 years.

This chain joins TRBV28 and TRBJ1-4; perhaps TRBD1 as D (6 bases). The sequencing input was PBMCs or T cells enriched from blood (not recorded which). The sequence was collected from a woman under 40 with acute COVID-19. In nucleotides, the CDR3 is TGTGCCAGCAGTCAGGGGTCCCCTAATGAAAAACTGTTTTTT. It encodes CASSQGSPNEKLFF.